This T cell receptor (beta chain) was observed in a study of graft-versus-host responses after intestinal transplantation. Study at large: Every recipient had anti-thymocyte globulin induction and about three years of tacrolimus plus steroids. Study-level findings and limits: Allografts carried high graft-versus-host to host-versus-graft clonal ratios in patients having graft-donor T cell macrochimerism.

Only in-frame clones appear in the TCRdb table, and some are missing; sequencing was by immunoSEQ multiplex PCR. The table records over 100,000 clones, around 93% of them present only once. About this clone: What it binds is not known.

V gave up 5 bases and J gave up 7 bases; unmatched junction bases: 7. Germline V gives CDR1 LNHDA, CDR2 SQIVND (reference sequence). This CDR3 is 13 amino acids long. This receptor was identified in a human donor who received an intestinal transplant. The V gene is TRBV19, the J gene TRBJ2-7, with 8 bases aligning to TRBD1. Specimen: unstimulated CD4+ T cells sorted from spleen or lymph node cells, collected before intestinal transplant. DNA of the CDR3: TGTGCCAGTAGTCCATACAGGGGGGCAGAGCAGTACTTC. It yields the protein CASSPYRGAEQYF.